These 15 T cell receptor beta chains were all obtained from the same sample, sequenced in a study of T cells expressing NK-cell markers. From the 5' RACE reads, TCRdb lists one entry per CDR3 protein and no DNA. The listing contains 300,000 to 500,000 distinct CDR3 sequences. The sample taken for sequencing was blood T cells: a sorted CD56 or NKG2C T cell subset, CD4+ or CD8+ T cells, or bulk PBMC T cells (not recorded which). The receptor set was obtained from a woman aged 50 to 60 in good health.

CDR3 loop: CASRVGGYTGELFF. The V gene is TRBV5-1, the J gene TRBJ2-2; TCRdb's D call of TRBD1 is untestable without DNA. CDR3 length: 14 residues. Per the germline V gene, CDR1 is SGHRS and CDR2 is YFSETQ.

The chain joins TRBV29-1 to TRBJ2-5; TCRdb selects TRBD2, and the lack of DNA leaves this call unchecked. CDR3 length: 16 amino acids. CDR1 SQVTM and CDR2 ANQGSEA come from the germline V gene. The CDR3 sequence: CSVEDRASGSLETQYF.

The chain recombines TRBV9 with TRBJ2-4; the TCRdb D gene call, TRBD1, has no DNA to confirm it. The CDR3 spans 13 residues. CDR1 and CDR2 from the germline V gene are SGDLS and YYNGEE. The CDR3 sequence is CASSWDREGIQYF.

The chain employs TRBV20-1 and TRBJ2-1; TCRdb names TRBD2, which stays unverified in the absence of DNA. Germline V gives CDR1 DFQATT, CDR2 SNEGSKA (reference sequence). The CDR3 is 13 residues long. CDR3 amino acids: CSEASGVFGEQFF.

The chain uses TRBV10-2 and TRBJ2-1; TCRdb returns TRBD1, unconfirmable since there is no DNA. From germline, CDR1 is WSHSY and CDR2 SAAADI. The CDR3 is 13 amino acids. The CDR3 reads CASSRDRVDEQFF.

This CDR3 is CASSKDGGLLRDTQYF. V and J are TRBV12-3 or TRBV12-4 and TRBJ2-3; TCRdb indicates TRBD1, and absent DNA this call remains unverified. There are 16 residues in the CDR3.

The genes are TRBV4-1 and TRBJ2-1; lacking DNA, the TRBD1 call made by TCRdb goes unchecked. The CDR3 is made up of 15 amino acids. Germline V CDR1 and CDR2: MGHRA, YSYEKL. The CDR3 loop is CASSSPGPTYNEQFF.

V and J are TRBV4-2 and TRBJ1-1. The CDR3 has 15 amino acids. Germline-derived CDR1 and CDR2 are LGHNA and YNFKEQ. The CDR3 sequence is CASSQVFEVNTEAFF.

V is TRBV25-1 and J is TRBJ2-2; TCRdb gives TRBD1 as the D gene, but with no DNA this cannot be confirmed. This CDR3 contains 15 residues. CDR1 MGHDK and CDR2 SYGVNS come from the germline V gene. CDR3 sequence: CASSESKQVAGELFF.

V usage is TRBV5-1 and J usage is TRBJ2-1; lacking DNA, the TRBD1 call made by TCRdb goes unchecked. The CDR3 totals 16 residues. Germline V gene data show CDR1 as SGHRS and CDR2 as YFSETQ. CDR3 residues: CASSLTGGSSYNEQFF.

The V and J genes are TRBV29-1 and TRBJ2-1; TCRdb gives TRBD2 as the D gene, but with no DNA this cannot be confirmed. CDR1 is SQVTM and CDR2 is ANQGSEA in the germline V gene. CDR3 length equals 14 residues. The CDR3 here is CSVGGLAGGGEQFF.

V gene TRBV15 combines with J gene TRBJ2-5; TCRdb names TRBD2, which stays unverified in the absence of DNA. The CDR3 has 18 residues. The germline CDR1 and CDR2 sequences are LNHNV and YYDKDF (reference sequence). The CDR3 here is CATSSNSRAGSTRETQYF.

The rearrangement links TRBV20-1 to TRBJ2-7. Per the germline V gene, CDR1 is DFQATT and CDR2 is SNEGSKA (reference sequence). The CDR3 contains 15 residues. This CDR3 is CSARDRAGPTYEQYF.

This chain connects TRBV29-1 to TRBJ1-2. Germline-derived CDR1 and CDR2 are SQVTM and ANQGSEA. The CDR3 has 15 residues. The CDR3 region is CSVEQGWGLNYGYTF.

The rearrangement uses TRBV4-1 and TRBJ1-1. The CDR3 loop spans 17 amino acids. Germline V lookup: CDR1 MGHRA, CDR2 YSYEKL. CDR3 loop: CASSQDRVEGLNTEAFF.